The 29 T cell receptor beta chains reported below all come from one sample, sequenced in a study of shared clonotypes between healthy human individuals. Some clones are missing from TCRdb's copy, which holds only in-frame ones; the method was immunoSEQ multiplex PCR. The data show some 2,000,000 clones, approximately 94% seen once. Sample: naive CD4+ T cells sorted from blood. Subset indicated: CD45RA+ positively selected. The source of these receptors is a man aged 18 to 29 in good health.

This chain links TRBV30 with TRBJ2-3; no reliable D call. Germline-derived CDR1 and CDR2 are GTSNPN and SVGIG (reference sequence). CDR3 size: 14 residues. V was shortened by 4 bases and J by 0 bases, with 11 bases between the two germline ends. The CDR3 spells CAWTPGSSTDTQYF. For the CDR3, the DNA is TGTGCCTGGACCCCAGGTTCTAGCACAGATACGCAGTATTTT.

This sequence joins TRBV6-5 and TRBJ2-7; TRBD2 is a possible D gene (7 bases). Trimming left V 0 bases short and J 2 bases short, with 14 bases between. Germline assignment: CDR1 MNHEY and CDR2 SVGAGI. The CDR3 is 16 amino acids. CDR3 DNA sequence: TGTGCCAGCAGTTACTCGGGCGGGGGCGGTACCTACGAGCAGTACTTC. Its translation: CASSYSGGGGTYEQYF.

The DNA of the CDR3 is TGTGCCAGCAGTGAATCAAGGACAAGGTTGAACACTGAAGCTTTCTTT. As protein: CASSESRTRLNTEAFF. The chain links TRBV25-1 to TRBJ1-1, with D perhaps matching TRBD1 (5 bases). The CDR3 is 16 amino acids. V was cut by 1 base and J by 0 bases, with 12 bases left in between. From germline, CDR1 is MGHDK and CDR2 SYGVNS.

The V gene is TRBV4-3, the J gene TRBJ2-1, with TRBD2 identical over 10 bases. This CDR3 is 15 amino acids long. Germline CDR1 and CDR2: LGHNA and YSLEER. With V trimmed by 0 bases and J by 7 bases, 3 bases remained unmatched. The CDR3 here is CASSQEAGGWNEQFF. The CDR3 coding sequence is TGCGCCAGCAGCCAAGAAGCGGGAGGGTGGAATGAGCAGTTCTTC.

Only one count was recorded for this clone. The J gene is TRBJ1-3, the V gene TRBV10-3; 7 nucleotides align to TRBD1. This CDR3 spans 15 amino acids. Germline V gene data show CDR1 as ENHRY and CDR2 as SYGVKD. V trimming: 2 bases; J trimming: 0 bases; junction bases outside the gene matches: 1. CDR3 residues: CAISEGTVSGNTIYF. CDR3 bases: TGTGCCATCAGTGAGGGGACAGTCTCTGGAAACACCATATATTTT.

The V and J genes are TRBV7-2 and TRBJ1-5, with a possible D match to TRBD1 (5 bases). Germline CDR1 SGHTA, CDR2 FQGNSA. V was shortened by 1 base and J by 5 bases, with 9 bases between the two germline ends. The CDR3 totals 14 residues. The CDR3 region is CASSLDWGDQPQHF. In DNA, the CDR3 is TGTGCCAGCAGCTTAGATTGGGGCGATCAGCCCCAGCATTTT.

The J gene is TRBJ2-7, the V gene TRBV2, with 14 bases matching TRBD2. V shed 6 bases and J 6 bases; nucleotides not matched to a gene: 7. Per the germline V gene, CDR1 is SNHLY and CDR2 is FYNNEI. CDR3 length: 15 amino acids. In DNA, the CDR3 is TGTGCCAGCAGCGGGGGACTAGCGGGAGCGGGCGAGCAGTACTTC. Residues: CASSGGLAGAGEQYF.

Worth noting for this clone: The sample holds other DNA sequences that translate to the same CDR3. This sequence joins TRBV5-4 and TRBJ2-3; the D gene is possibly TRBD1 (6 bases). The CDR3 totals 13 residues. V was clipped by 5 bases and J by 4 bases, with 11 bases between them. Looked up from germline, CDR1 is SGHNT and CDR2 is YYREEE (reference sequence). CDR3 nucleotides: TGTGCCAGCAGTTTCAACAGGGCAGATACGCAGTATTTT. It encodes CASSFNRADTQYF.

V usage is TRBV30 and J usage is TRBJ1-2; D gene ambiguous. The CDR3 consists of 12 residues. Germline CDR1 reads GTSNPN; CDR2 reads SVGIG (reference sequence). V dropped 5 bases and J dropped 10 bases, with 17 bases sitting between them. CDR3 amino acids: CAWETGGGSYTF. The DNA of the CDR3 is TGTGCCTGGGAAACGGGAGGAGGTTCCTACACCTTC.

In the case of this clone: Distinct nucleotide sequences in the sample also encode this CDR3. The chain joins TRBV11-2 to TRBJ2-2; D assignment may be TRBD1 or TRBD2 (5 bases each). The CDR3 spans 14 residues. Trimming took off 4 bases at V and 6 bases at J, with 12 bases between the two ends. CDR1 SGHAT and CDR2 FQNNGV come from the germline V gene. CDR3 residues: CASSSRGVAGELFF. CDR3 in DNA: TGTGCCAGCAGCTCGAGAGGGGTAGCCGGGGAGCTGTTTTTT.

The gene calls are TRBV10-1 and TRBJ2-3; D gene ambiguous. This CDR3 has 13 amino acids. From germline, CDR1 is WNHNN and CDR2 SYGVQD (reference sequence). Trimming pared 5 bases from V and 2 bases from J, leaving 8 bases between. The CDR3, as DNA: TGCGCCAGCAGTTTGGCCTTCACAGATACGCAGTATTTT. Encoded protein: CASSLAFTDTQYF.

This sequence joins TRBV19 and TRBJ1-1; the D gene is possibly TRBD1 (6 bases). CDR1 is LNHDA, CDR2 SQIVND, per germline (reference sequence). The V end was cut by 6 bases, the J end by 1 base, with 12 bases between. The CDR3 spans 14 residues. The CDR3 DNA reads TGTGCCAGTAGGGAAACAGGGACGAACACTGAAGCTTTCTTT. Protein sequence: CASRETGTNTEAFF.

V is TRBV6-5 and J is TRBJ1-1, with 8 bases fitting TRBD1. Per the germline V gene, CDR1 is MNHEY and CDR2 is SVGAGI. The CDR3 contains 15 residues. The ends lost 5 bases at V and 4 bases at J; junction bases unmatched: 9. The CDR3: CASSTTGGRGTEAFF. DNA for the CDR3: TGTGCCAGCAGTACTACAGGGGGTAGGGGCACTGAAGCTTTCTTT.

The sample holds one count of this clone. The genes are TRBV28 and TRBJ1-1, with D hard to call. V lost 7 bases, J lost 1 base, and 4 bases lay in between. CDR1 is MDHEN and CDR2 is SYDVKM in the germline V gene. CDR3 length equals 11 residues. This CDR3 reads CASKENTEAFF. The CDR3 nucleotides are TGTGCCAGCAAGGAGAACACTGAAGCTTTCTTT.

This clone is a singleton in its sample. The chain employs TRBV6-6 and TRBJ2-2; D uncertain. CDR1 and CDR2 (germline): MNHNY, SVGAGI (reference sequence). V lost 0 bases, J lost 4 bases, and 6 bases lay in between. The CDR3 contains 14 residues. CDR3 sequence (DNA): TGTGCCAGCAGTTACTCGGGCAGCACCGGGGAGCTGTTTTTT. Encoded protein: CASSYSGSTGELFF.

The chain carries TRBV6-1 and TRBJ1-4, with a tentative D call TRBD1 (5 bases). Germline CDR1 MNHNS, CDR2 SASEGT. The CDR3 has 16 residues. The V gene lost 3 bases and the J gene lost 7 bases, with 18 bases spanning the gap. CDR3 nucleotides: TGTGCCAGCAGTGAGCTCTTGGGGCGAGGTATTGAAAAACTGTTTTTT. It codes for CASSELLGRGIEKLFF.

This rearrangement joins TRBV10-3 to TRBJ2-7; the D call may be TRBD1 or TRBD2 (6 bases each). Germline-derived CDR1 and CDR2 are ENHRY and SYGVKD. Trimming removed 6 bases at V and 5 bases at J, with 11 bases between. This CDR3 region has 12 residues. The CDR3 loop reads CAIRRGADEQYF. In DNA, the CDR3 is TGTGCCATCAGGAGGGGGGCCGACGAGCAGTACTTC.

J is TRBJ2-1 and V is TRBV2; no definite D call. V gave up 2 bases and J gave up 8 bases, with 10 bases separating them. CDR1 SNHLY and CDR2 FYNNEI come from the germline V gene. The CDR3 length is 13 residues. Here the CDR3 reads CASSELTRDEQFF. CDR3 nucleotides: TGTGCCAGCAGTGAACTAACACGGGATGAGCAGTTCTTC.

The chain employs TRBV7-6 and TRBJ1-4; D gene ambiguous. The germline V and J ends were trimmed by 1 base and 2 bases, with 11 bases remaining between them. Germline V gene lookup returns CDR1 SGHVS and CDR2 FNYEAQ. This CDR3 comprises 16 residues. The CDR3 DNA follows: TGTGCCAGCAGCTTAGGTCGGGCCGTGACTAATGAAAAACTGTTTTTT. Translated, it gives CASSLGRAVTNEKLFF.

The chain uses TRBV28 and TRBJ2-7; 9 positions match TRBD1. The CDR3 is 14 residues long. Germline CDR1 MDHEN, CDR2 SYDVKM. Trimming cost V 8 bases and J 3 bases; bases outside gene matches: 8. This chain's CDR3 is CASLQGAKVYEQYF. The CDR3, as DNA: TGTGCCAGCCTACAGGGGGCGAAAGTCTACGAGCAGTACTTC. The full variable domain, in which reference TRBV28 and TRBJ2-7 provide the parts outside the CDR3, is DVKVTQSSRYLVKRTGEKVFLECVQDMDHENMFWYRQDPGLGLRLIYFSYDVKMKEKGDIPEGYSVSREKKERFSLILESASTNQTSMYLCASLQGAKVYEQYFGPGTRLTVT.

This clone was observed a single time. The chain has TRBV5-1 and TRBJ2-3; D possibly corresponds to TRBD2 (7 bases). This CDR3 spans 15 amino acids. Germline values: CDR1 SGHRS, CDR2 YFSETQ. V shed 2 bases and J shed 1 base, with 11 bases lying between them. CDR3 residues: CASSFGGRGTDTQYF. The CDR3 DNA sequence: TGCGCCAGCAGCTTCGGGGGGCGAGGCACAGATACGCAGTATTTT.

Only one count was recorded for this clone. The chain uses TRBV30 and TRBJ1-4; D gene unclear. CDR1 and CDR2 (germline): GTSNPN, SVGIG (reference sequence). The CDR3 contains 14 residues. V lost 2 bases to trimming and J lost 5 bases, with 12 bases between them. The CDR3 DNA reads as TGTGCCTGGAGTCGGGCCTTGTTAAATGAAAAACTGTTTTTT. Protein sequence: CAWSRALLNEKLFF. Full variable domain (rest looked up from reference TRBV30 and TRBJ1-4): SQTIHQWPATLVQPVGSPLSLECTVEGTSNPNLYWYRQAAGRGLQLLFYSVGIGQISSEVPQNLSASRPQDRQFILSSKKLLLSDSGFYLCAWSRALLNEKLFFGSGTQLSVL.

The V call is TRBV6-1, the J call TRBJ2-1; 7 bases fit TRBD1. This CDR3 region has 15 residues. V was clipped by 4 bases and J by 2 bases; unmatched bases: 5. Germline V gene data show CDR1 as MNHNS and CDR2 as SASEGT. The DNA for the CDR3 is TGTGCCAGCAGTGGACAGGGAAGAACCTACAATGAGCAGTTCTTC. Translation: CASSGQGRTYNEQFF.

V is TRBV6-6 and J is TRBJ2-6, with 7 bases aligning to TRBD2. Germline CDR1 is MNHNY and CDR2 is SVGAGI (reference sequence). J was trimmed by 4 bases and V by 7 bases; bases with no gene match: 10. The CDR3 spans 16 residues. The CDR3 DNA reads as TGTGCCAGCACGAGTGGACGGGGGGTCGGGGCCAACGTCCTGACTTTC. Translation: CASTSGRGVGANVLTF.

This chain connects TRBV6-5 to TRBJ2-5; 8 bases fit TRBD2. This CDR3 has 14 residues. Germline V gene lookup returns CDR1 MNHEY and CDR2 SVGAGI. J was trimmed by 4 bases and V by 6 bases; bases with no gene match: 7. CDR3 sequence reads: CASSPRGGAETQYF. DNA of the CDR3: TGTGCCAGCAGCCCCCGGGGGGGCGCAGAGACCCAGTACTTC.

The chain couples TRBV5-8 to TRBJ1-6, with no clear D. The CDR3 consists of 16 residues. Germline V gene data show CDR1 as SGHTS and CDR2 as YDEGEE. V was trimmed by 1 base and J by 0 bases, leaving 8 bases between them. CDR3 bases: TGTGCCAGCAGCTTGAGGCCGTCCTCCTATAATTCACCCCTCCACTTT. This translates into CASSLRPSSYNSPLHF.

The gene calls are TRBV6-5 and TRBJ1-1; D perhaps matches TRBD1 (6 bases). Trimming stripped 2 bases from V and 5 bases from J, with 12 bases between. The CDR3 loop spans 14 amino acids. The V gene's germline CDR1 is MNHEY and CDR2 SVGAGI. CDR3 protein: CASSYPGGRTEAFF. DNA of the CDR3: TGTGCCAGCAGTTACCCGGGGGGGCGAACTGAAGCTTTCTTT.

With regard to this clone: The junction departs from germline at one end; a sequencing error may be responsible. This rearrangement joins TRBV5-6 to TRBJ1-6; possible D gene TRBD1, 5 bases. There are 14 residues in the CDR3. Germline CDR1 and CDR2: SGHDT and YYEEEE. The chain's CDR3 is CASNLGEAHSPLHF. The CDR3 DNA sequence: TGTGCCAGCAACTTGGGGGAGGCTCATTCACCCCTCCACTTT.

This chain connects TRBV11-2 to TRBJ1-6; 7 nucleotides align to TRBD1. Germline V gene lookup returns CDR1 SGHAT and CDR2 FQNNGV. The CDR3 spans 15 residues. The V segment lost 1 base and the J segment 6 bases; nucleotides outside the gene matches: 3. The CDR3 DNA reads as TGTGCCAGCAGCTTAGTCGGGACAGCTAATTCACCCCTCCACTTT. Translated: CASSLVGTANSPLHF.